This T cell receptor beta chain was sequenced in a study of CD8 T cells in Susac syndrome. General study findings and limits: The relatively small number of individuals in the TCR sequencing and HLA analysis was acknowledged by the study.

An input of roughly 0.5 to 1 ug of RNA was subjected to reverse transcription using random hexamers. Amplification of TCR beta CDR3 was carried out by immunoSEQ multiplex PCR, which covered 54 Vbeta and 13 Jbeta segments. TCRdb called the immunoSEQ multiplex PCR reads again in MiXCR, with one record for every CDR3 protein. The data show a few hundred thousand distinct CDR3 sequences, around 95% seen once. Sequencing of TCR beta was carried out in blood CD8+ and CD4+ T cells. The CDR3 contains 11 residues. Germline CDR1 reads DFQATT; CDR2 reads SNEGSKA (reference sequence). The V end was cut by 6 bases, the J end by 5 bases, with 10 bases between. Concerning this clonotype: What it binds is unknown.

The rearrangement joins TRBV20-1 to TRBJ2-5; no firm D call. Sequencing used CD4+ T cells from PBMCs. The TCR was taken from a human donor with multiple sclerosis. This CDR3 is CSAATVETQYF. The CDR3 DNA is TGCAGTGCAGCGACGGTCGAGACCCAGTACTTC.